A selection of T cell receptor beta chains follows, all from one sample in a study of response to subunit inactivated influenza vaccine. Each CDR3 protein is one row after TCRdb ran MiXCR on the RT-PCR reads. This table has approximately 500,000 distinct CDR3 sequences, around 21% appearing once. These same data were also listed under a study on T cells expressing NK-cell markers.

The sequences come from CD4+ T cells sorted from PBMCs, collected approximately 12 days after vaccination. The receptors shown here come from a middle-aged man who received an inactivated influenza vaccine. The CDR3 runs from the conserved cysteine through the conserved F or W. The D gene is left open where the match is weak.

d_call,v_call,cdr3_length,j_call,cdr3_aa
NA,TRBV5-1,15,TRBJ2-6,CASRPTGSGANVLTF
NA,TRBV2,15,TRBJ2-1,CASSVGPAVYNEQFF
NA,TRBV20-1,11,TRBJ1-1,CSAPQYTEAFF
NA,TRBV7-3,14,TRBJ2-2,CASSPNTNTGELFF
NA,TRBV20-1,12,TRBJ2-3,CSARRRSDTQYF
TRBD2,TRBV13,16,TRBJ2-3,CASSSGTSEATDTQYF
TRBD1,TRBV7-2,15,TRBJ1-6,CASSPRDSRNAPLHF
NA,TRBV9,15,TRBJ2-3,CASSAEVRRTDTQYF
NA,TRBV27,13,TRBJ2-4,CASSQQFKNIQYF
NA,TRBV10-3,14,TRBJ1-1,CATTEGVVNTEAFF
TRBD1,TRBV7-2,16,TRBJ2-7,CASSSRDRPGAYEQYF
NA,TRBV7-2,13,TRBJ1-2,CASSSQGVYGYTF
TRBD1,TRBV12-3/TRBV12-4,12,TRBJ2-2,CTSTGDTGELFF
NA,TRBV7-2,16,TRBJ1-6,CASSLVAGPENSPLHF
NA,TRBV12-3/TRBV12-4,14,TRBJ2-6,CASSPSSGANVLTF